A selection of T cell receptor beta chains follows, all from one sample in a study of graft-versus-host responses after intestinal transplantation. These TCRs are of unknown antigen specificity. Profiled with immunoSEQ multiplex PCR; TCRdb holds only in-frame clones, not every one. Here the sample spans approximately 80,000 clones, 85% to 90% being singletons. The specimen comprised unstimulated CD4+ T cells sorted from spleen or lymph node cells, sampled before intestinal transplant. The receptors were gathered from a human donor who received an intestinal transplant. CDR3s include the opening cysteine and the closing phenylalanine or tryptophan. A D gene is named only where the DNA matches it firmly. Clone size is stated in some rows and not others, as once, few, many or a class when expanded.

NA,TRBV28,NA,TRBJ1-5,CASGTGTRINQPQHF,TGTGCCAGCGGGACCGGGACACGGATAAATCAGCCCCAGCATTTT
TRBD1,TRBV9,NA,TRBJ1-6,CASSVDSTGGYSPLHF,TGTGCCAGCAGCGTAGATTCGACAGGGGGATATTCACCCCTCCACTTT
NA,TRBV6-1,NA,TRBJ1-6,CASSFPTGGNSPLHF,TGTGCCAGCAGTTTCCCCACGGGTGGAAATTCACCCCTCCACTTT
NA,TRBV29-1,NA,TRBJ2-3,CSVEKTGVPDTQYF,TGCAGCGTTGAGAAGACAGGAGTGCCAGATACGCAGTATTTT
TRBD1,TRBV5-5,NA,TRBJ2-7,CASSLPSGTGGGEQYF,TGTGCCAGCAGCTTGCCGTCCGGGACAGGGGGCGGCGAGCAGTACTTC
TRBD1,TRBV5-1,few,TRBJ1-5,CASSSGQGQPQHF,TGCGCCAGCAGCTCGGGACAGGGTCAGCCCCAGCATTTT
NA,TRBV7-9,NA,TRBJ2-2,CASSSRSTGELFF,TGTGCCAGCAGCTCCAGAAGCACCGGGGAGCTGTTTTTT
TRBD1,TRBV5-6,once,TRBJ1-6,CASSAWTGPRESPLHF,TGTGCCAGCAGCGCATGGACAGGGCCAAGGGAGTCACCCCTCCACTTT
TRBD1,TRBV11-2,NA,TRBJ2-3,CASSLTGYTDTQYF,TGTGCCAGCAGTCTGACAGGGTACACAGATACGCAGTATTTT
NA,TRBV6-6,NA,TRBJ2-1,CASSRENNEQFF,TGTGCCAGCAGCCGAGAAAACAATGAGCAGTTCTTC
TRBD2,TRBV25-1,NA,TRBJ2-5,CASSVVGGDETQYF,TGTGCCAGCAGTGTCGTCGGGGGGGACGAGACCCAGTACTTC
NA,TRBV30,NA,TRBJ1-6,CAWSVRENSPLHF,TGTGCCTGGAGTGTGAGGGAGAATTCACCCCTCCACTTT
NA,TRBV11-2,NA,TRBJ2-7,CASSNRDTDF,TGTGCCAGCAGCAACCGGGACACAGACTTC
NA,TRBV5-4,once,TRBJ2-2,CASSLAAEGGGELFF,TGTGCCAGCAGCTTGGCGGCTGAGGGTGGCGGGGAGCTGTTTTTT
NA,TRBV30,once,TRBJ2-5,CAWKQGQETQYF,TGTGCCTGGAAGCAGGGACAAGAGACCCAGTACTTC
NA,TRBV15,NA,TRBJ2-3,CATSGSGFTDTQYF,TGTGCCACCAGCGGGTCGGGATTCACAGATACGCAGTATTTT